The subject of this entry is one TCR beta chain. Antigen specificity is unknown. This record comes from a study of cytomegalovirus exposure and HLA in healthy donors. The wider study: Assignment to the Caucasian-associated ancestry cluster applied to about 80% of the 300 to 500 genotyped donors. Study-wide results and caveats: Analysis was carried out at a later point, and it linked a missense DCLRE1C variant to TCR beta V- and J-gene trimming.

All the people who gave samples were healthy bone marrow donors. This PCR relied on a set of 60 Vbeta primers and 13 Jbeta primers. The data were produced by immunoSEQ multiplex PCR, yet TCRdb's version contains in-frame clones alone and is incomplete. The table lists just over 50,000 clones, with 10% to 15% in the top ten. The specimen was PBMCs. The origin of this receptor is a woman in her sixties or seventies in good health and CMV-seropositive.

This chain's CDR3 is CASSSQGVPGGYEQYF. As DNA, the CDR3 is TGTGCCAGCAGTTCCCAAGGGGTCCCGGGAGGCTACGAGCAGTACTTC. This sequence joins TRBV28 and TRBJ2-7, with 7 bases matching TRBD2. The germline CDR1 and CDR2 sequences are MDHEN and SYDVKM. This CDR3 contains 16 residues. V lost 4 bases and J lost 3; bases outside the gene matches: 12. The entire variable domain, with the rest obtained from reference TRBV28 and TRBJ2-7, is as follows: DVKVTQSSRYLVKRTGEKVFLECVQDMDHENMFWYRQDPGLGLRLIYFSYDVKMKEKGDIPEGYSVSREKKERFSLILESASTNQTSMYLCASSSQGVPGGYEQYFGPGTRLTVT.